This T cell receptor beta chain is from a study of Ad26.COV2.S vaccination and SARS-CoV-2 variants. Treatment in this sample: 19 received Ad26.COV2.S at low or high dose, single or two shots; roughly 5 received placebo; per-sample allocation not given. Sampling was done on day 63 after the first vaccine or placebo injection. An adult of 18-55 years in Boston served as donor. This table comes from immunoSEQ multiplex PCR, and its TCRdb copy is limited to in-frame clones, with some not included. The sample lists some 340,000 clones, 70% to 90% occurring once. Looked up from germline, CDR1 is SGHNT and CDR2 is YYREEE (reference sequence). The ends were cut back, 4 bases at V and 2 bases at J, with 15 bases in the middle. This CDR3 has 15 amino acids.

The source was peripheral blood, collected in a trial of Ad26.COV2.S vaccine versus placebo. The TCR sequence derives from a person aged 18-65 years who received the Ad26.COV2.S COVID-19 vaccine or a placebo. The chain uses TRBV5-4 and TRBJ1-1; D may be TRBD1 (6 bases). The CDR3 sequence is CASSPRTATNTEAFF. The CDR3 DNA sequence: TGTGCCAGCAGCCCGAGGACAGCTACAAACACTGAAGCTTTCTTT.